Here is one T cell receptor beta chain with its context. Study processing details: Amplification from reference gene primers served as the basis for estimated nucleated cell counts. Sequencing was performed with immunoSEQ multiplex PCR; in TCRdb, only in-frame clones are kept and a portion is missing. V and J calls and clone size are as listed in that table; D and trimming were resolved from the DNA. The table has tens of thousands of clones, roughly nine tenths seen once; the top ten hold roughly 15%. The entry originates in a study of blood T cell repertoires in COVID-19. In the study overall: Spain, Italy and the United States supplied samples that represented acute and convalescent COVID-19. PBMCs, B-cell-depleted T cells, or T cells were the source of the cDNA or gDNA that made up the material.

Germline V gene lookup returns CDR1 KGHSH and CDR2 LQKENI. The CDR3 consists of 12 residues. Between the trimmed V and J ends, which lost 3 bases and 10 bases, there was a span of 12 bases. The rearrangement uses TRBV18 and TRBJ1-1, with D tentatively TRBD1 (5 bases). This clonotype was obtained from a male donor with acute or convalescent COVID-19. Sequenced: peripheral blood. The CDR3 DNA reads as TGTGCCAGCTCACCGGGGCAGGGAATAGCTTTCTTT. Its protein product is CASSPGQGIAFF.